The source of this T cell receptor beta chain is a study of shared T cell receptors in the human thymus. Germline CDR1 reads MNHEY; CDR2 reads SMNVEV (reference sequence). V lost 2 bases and J 5 bases, leaving 15 bases between the germline ends. The CDR3 runs 15 residues. The data were produced by immunoSEQ multiplex PCR, yet TCRdb's version contains in-frame clones alone and is incomplete. The sample has some 720,000 clones; 88% are singletons. This sample also appeared in a second study, on human thymus T cells. As reported in that work: Healthy Finnish infants undergoing corrective surgery for congenital heart defects were used as donors. Surgeons resected thymus tissue during corrective heart surgery. It looked as if thymic and blood repertoires used V and J genes in a biased way. Related research examined unrelated individuals and reported that their thymic repertoires overlapped highly.

The rearrangement links TRBV27 to TRBJ2-5, with D tentatively TRBD2 (6 bases). The specimen was thymocytes. The source is a boy under two years old with a congenital heart defect. CDR3 protein: CASSLRAEGWETQYF. CDR3 coding DNA: TGTGCCAGCAGTTTACGGGCGGAGGGGTGGGAGACCCAGTACTTC.